Listed below are T cell receptor beta chains from one sample, sequenced in a study of blood T cell repertoires in COVID-19. Profiled with immunoSEQ multiplex PCR; TCRdb holds only in-frame clones, not every one. This table holds approximately 90,000 clones, roughly nine tenths found once. The source material was peripheral blood. The receptors originated from a man in his 60s with COVID-19, enrolled during active disease. Each CDR3 is given with its conserved first and last residue. A D gene is named only where the DNA matches it firmly. Clone size is shown for a subset of rows, as once, few, many or a class of expanded clone.

abundance | d_gene | j_gene | v_gene | CDR3nt | CDR3aa
NA | NA | TRBJ1-6 | TRBV7-2 | TGTGCCAGCAGCCCCGTGACAGGATCACCCCTCCACTTT | CASSPVTGSPLHF
once | NA | TRBJ1-2 | TRBV18 | TGTGCCAGCTCAGAGAACAGTAACTATGGCTACACCTTC | CASSENSNYGYTF
NA | NA | TRBJ1-5 | TRBV7-9 | TGTGCCAGCAGCTTGGGAGGGCAGCCCCAGCATTTT | CASSLGGQPQHF
NA | NA | TRBJ1-4 | TRBV6-1 | TGTGCCAGCAGTGAAGCGGGAGAAGGGTATGAAAAACTGTTTTTT | CASSEAGEGYEKLFF
once | TRBD2 | TRBJ2-2 | TRBV24-1 | TGTGCCACCAGTGCCCCCCCGGGACTAGCGGGAGGGAGCACCGGGGAGCTGTTTTTT | CATSAPPGLAGGSTGELFF
NA | NA | TRBJ1-2 | TRBV20-1 | TGCAGTGCTTCTAATAGGGGGGGCTACACCTTC | CSASNRGGYTF
NA | NA | TRBJ1-3 | TRBV9 | TGTGCCAGCAGCGTTCGCGGCGACTCTGGAAACACCATATATTTT | CASSVRGDSGNTIYF
NA | TRBD1 | TRBJ2-1 | TRBV5-1 | TGCGCCAGCAGTTCTAATCCCGGGACAGTGTACAATGAGCAGTTCTTC | CASSSNPGTVYNEQFF
NA | TRBD2 | TRBJ2-1 | TRBV2 | TGTGCCAGCAGGACCCTAGCGGGAGGGGTGTACAATGAGCAGTTCTTC | CASRTLAGGVYNEQFF
few | NA | TRBJ2-3 | TRBV30 | TGTGCCTGGAGTGTAGGTTCTTGGACGGAGGGAGTCACAGATACGCAGTATTTT | CAWSVGSWTEGVTDTQYF
NA | NA | TRBJ2-7 | TRBV30 | TGTGCCTGGAGTGGAGGAGCCTACGAGCAGTACTTC | CAWSGGAYEQYF
NA | TRBD1 | TRBJ1-2 | TRBV9 | TGTGCCAGCAGCCGGGACAGGGCCTATGGCTACACCTTC | CASSRDRAYGYTF
once | TRBD2 | TRBJ2-1 | TRBV5-1 | TGCGCCAGCAGCTTGGAGCGGGACTACAATGAGCAGTTCTTC | CASSLERDYNEQFF
NA | TRBD2 | TRBJ2-7 | TRBV19 | TGTGCCAGTACCCTGACTAGCGGGAGGTTCGACGAGCAGTACTTC | CASTLTSGRFDEQYF
NA | TRBD1 | TRBJ2-7 | TRBV7-2 | TGTGCCAGCAGCTCAGGTCACCGGGACAGGGTGAGGGAGCAGTACTTC | CASSSGHRDRVREQYF
NA | TRBD2 | TRBJ2-3 | TRBV6-2/TRBV6-3 | TGTGCCAGCAGTTACTCGCTAGCGGGAGCTACAGATACGCAGTATTTT | CASSYSLAGATDTQYF
NA | NA | TRBJ2-7 | TRBV3-1/TRBV3-2 | TGTGCCAGCAGCCAAGATGCTGCGGGGGAGCAGTACTTC | CASSQDAAGEQYF
once | TRBD1 | TRBJ1-1 | TRBV24-1 | TGTGCCACCAGTGACTATACAGGGGCTGAAGCTTTCTTT | CATSDYTGAEAFF
NA | NA | TRBJ2-5 | TRBV6-1 | TGTGCCAGCAGTGATGGGGGGTACCAAGAGACCCAGTACTTC | CASSDGGYQETQYF
NA | TRBD2 | TRBJ2-7 | TRBV11-2 | TGTGCCAGCAGCTTAGGTACTAGCGGGGCTAGCTACGAGCAGTACTTC | CASSLGTSGASYEQYF
few | NA | TRBJ2-2 | TRBV30 | TGTGCCCGTCTCGGGTACACCGGGGAGCTGTTTTTT | CARLGYTGELFF
NA | NA | TRBJ1-3 | TRBV18 | TGTGCCAGCTCACCATTCAGTACAGGGCGCTCTGGAAACACCATATATTTT | CASSPFSTGRSGNTIYF
NA | NA | TRBJ2-4 | TRBV28 | TGTGCCAGCAGTCAATTAAGAGGTGGCAAAAACATTCAGTACTTC | CASSQLRGGKNIQYF
few | NA | TRBJ2-7 | TRBV19 | TGTGCCACCCAGGGAAGGGGGAGCCCCTACGAGCAGTACTTC | CATQGRGSPYEQYF
NA | TRBD2 | TRBJ2-1 | TRBV24-1 | TGTGCCGTAGGGGCGGGAGACGGCAATGAGCAGTTCTTC | CAVGAGDGNEQFF
NA | TRBD1 | TRBJ2-5 | TRBV7-6 | TGTGCCAGCACCCGCTCCGGACAGGGGGAAGGAGAGACCCAGTACTTC | CASTRSGQGEGETQYF
NA | TRBD1 | TRBJ1-6 | TRBV7-9 | TGTGCCAGCAGCTTAATGACAGGGGCCTATAATTCACCCCTCCACTTT | CASSLMTGAYNSPLHF
NA | NA | TRBJ1-2 | TRBV29-1 | TGCAGCGCCAACTACAGGCATGGCTACACCTTC | CSANYRHGYTF
NA | TRBD1 | TRBJ2-1 | TRBV5-1 | TGCGCCAGCAGCTTCAGACAGGGAGCCTACAATGAGCAGTTCTTC | CASSFRQGAYNEQFF
NA | NA | TRBJ2-1 | TRBV7-2 | TGTGCCAGCAGCTTAAGGGGGATGGGGCGGTACAATGAGCAGTTCTTC | CASSLRGMGRYNEQFF
NA | NA | TRBJ2-7 | TRBV30 | TGTGCCTGGAGTGTAGTGCAGGGGAACGAGCAGTACTTC | CAWSVVQGNEQYF
NA | NA | TRBJ1-5 | TRBV7-6 | TGTGCCAGCAGCTTCAGGGAGGGGCAGCCCCAGCATTTT | CASSFREGQPQHF
NA | NA | TRBJ1-1 | TRBV7-6 | TGTGCCAGCAGCCTAGTCCCACAGGACGTTGAAGCTTTCTTT | CASSLVPQDVEAFF
NA | TRBD2 | TRBJ2-2 | TRBV6-4 | TGTGCCAGCAGTGACTCGACTAGCGGGAGGCCGGGGACCGGGGAGCTGTTTTTT | CASSDSTSGRPGTGELFF
NA | NA | TRBJ1-6 | TRBV6-1 | TGTGCCAGCAGTGAAGTCCTTCCGGGATGGGATTATAATTCACCCCTCCACTTT | CASSEVLPGWDYNSPLHF
NA | TRBD1 | TRBJ1-5 | TRBV28 | TGTGCCAGCAGTCCCCACACAGGGGGACTCAATCAGCCCCAGCATTTT | CASSPHTGGLNQPQHF
NA | TRBD1 | TRBJ1-2 | TRBV2 | TGTGCCAGCGGGGGACAGGGGAAGTCTGGCTACACCTTC | CASGGQGKSGYTF
once | NA | TRBJ2-7 | TRBV28 | TGTGCCAGCAGTTTCTCGGGGACTGGCTCGGGGGAGCAGTACTTC | CASSFSGTGSGEQYF
NA | TRBD1 | TRBJ2-7 | TRBV10-3 | TGTGCCATCAGTGACCAGAACAGGGGGTTGTACGAGCAGTACTTC | CAISDQNRGLYEQYF
NA | NA | TRBJ2-2 | TRBV11-3 | TGTGCCAGCAGCTTGGAGCTAACCTCCGGGGAGCTGTTTTTT | CASSLELTSGELFF
NA | NA | TRBJ1-1 | TRBV7-8 | TGTGCCAGCAGTTACAGGGAGATTGGAACTGAAGCTTTCTTT | CASSYREIGTEAFF
NA | TRBD1 | TRBJ1-1 | TRBV19 | TGTGCCAGTAGCCCTGACAGGGTGCAATTGAACACTGAAGCTTTCTTT | CASSPDRVQLNTEAFF
NA | NA | TRBJ2-7 | TRBV6-5 | TGTGCCAGCAGCACCGTTGGGGGCCGCCAGGAGCAGTACTTC | CASSTVGGRQEQYF
NA | NA | TRBJ1-1 | TRBV30 | TGTGCCTGGAGTGGTTCTAATGAAGCTTTCTTT | CAWSGSNEAFF
NA | NA | TRBJ2-3 | TRBV29-1 | TGCAGCGTTCTACAGGGCTTCTCTAGCACAGATACGCAGTATTTT | CSVLQGFSSTDTQYF
NA | TRBD1 | TRBJ1-6 | TRBV28 | TGTGCCAGCAGTAAACCGGGACAGGGAAACTCACCCCTCCACTTT | CASSKPGQGNSPLHF